The 31 T cell receptor beta chains given below trace back to one sample, sequenced in a study of cytomegalovirus exposure and HLA in healthy donors. The PCR used 60 Vbeta and 13 Jbeta primers. Here immunoSEQ multiplex PCR was the method, and the copy in TCRdb shows in-frame clones only, minus some. The table includes about 120,000 clones, more than 80% detected once. The specimen was PBMCs. Every receptor here comes from a man aged 35 to 55 in good health and CMV-seronegative.

V usage is TRBV28 and J usage is TRBJ2-5, with D possibly TRBD2 on 6 matching bases. The J call may be in error: the DNA end matches TRBJ2-7 better. From germline, CDR1 is MDHEN and CDR2 SYDVKM. The CDR3 consists of 13 residues. The DNA of the CDR3 is TGTGCCAGCAGGCCGGGACTGAACTACGAGCAGTACTTC. Encoded protein: CASRPGLNYEQYF.

This chain uses TRBV19 with TRBJ1-5; no firm D call. Germline CDR1 LNHDA, CDR2 SQIVND (reference sequence). The CDR3 length is 12 residues. The V and J ends lost 3 bases and 7 bases respectively, with 7 bases between them. The CDR3 coding sequence is TGTGCCAGTAGTATCTCCCGGCAGCCCCAGCATTTT. It translates to CASSISRQPQHF.

The rearrangement uses TRBV7-8 and TRBJ1-5; D gene uncertain. Germline CDR1 and CDR2: SGHVS and FQNEAQ. This CDR3 is built from 13 residues. V lost 4 bases and J 6 bases, leaving 10 bases between the germline ends. The chain's CDR3 is CASSSTGGQPQHF. Written as DNA, the CDR3 is TGTGCCAGCAGCTCAACGGGTGGTCAGCCCCAGCATTTT.

The chain's CDR3 is CASSLDRGLQINTIYF. CDR3 sequence (DNA): TGTGCCAGCAGCTTGGACAGGGGGCTCCAGATAAACACCATATATTTT. The chain recombines TRBV5-4 with TRBJ1-3, with 9 bases that match TRBD1. CDR1 and CDR2 from the germline V gene are SGHNT and YYREEE (reference sequence). V lost 0 bases and J lost 6; bases outside the gene matches: 7. The CDR3 has 16 amino acids.

This clone occurred once. The chain employs TRBV30 and TRBJ1-5; 7 positions agree with TRBD1. Per the germline V gene, CDR1 is GTSNPN and CDR2 is SVGIG (reference sequence). V lost 2 bases to trimming and J lost 4 bases; unmatched junction nucleotides: 2. The CDR3 sequence is 13 residues long. Here the CDR3 reads CAWSRQGNQPQHF. DNA for the CDR3: TGTGCCTGGAGTCGACAGGGTAATCAGCCCCAGCATTTT.

This clone came up a few times. The rearrangement links TRBV9 to TRBJ2-7, with 9 bases aligning to TRBD1. Germline loops: CDR1 SGDLS, CDR2 YYNGEE. V shed 3 bases, J shed 2 bases, and the junction held 3 bases outside the gene matches. CDR3 length: 14 amino acids. As DNA, the CDR3 is TGTGCCAGCAGCGGGGGGACAGGGCCCTACGAGCAGTACTTC. Protein sequence: CASSGGTGPYEQYF.

This chain joins TRBV27 and TRBJ1-2; D call uncertain. The CDR3 runs 16 residues. Trimming shortened V by 3 bases and J by 3 bases, and 17 bases separated the two germline ends. Germline CDR1 is MNHEY and CDR2 is SMNVEV (reference sequence). CDR3 sequence (DNA): TGTGCCAGCAGTTTCCTGCAGATGAACCTTCACTATGGCTACACCTTC. Encoded protein: CASSFLQMNLHYGYTF.

The chain couples TRBV11-2 to TRBJ2-5; TRBD1 might be the D (6 bases). The CDR3 loop spans 12 amino acids. Germline CDR1 SGHAT, CDR2 FQNNGV. V shed 7 bases and J shed 5 bases, with 11 bases lying between them. The CDR3 DNA is TGTGCCAGCACCTACAGGGCGGAGACCCAGTACTTC. Its translation is CASTYRAETQYF. Full variable domain (remainder filled in from reference TRBV11-2 and TRBJ2-5): EAGVAQSPRYKIIEKRQSVAFWCNPISGHATLYWYQQILGQGPKLLIQFQNNGVVDDSQLPKDRFSAERLKGVDSTLKIQPAKLEDSAVYLCASTYRAETQYFGPGTRLLVL.

The genes are TRBV6-6 and TRBJ1-5; 8 nucleotides agree with TRBD1. Per the germline V gene, CDR1 is MNHNY and CDR2 is SVGAGI (reference sequence). This CDR3 has 16 residues. J lost 3 bases, V lost 6 bases, and 10 bases had no gene match. The CDR3 reads CASRKDRERLNQPQHF. The CDR3 region has the DNA TGTGCCAGCAGGAAGGACAGGGAGAGACTCAATCAGCCCCAGCATTTT.

The rearrangement uses TRBV19 and TRBJ2-7; 10 nucleotides align to TRBD2. The germline gives CDR1 LNHDA, CDR2 SQIVND (reference sequence). The CDR3 sequence is 16 residues long. V shed 0 bases and J 3 bases; nucleotides not matched to a gene: 5. CDR3 region: CASSIDVASGSYEQYF. As DNA, the CDR3 is TGTGCCAGTAGTATAGATGTAGCTAGCGGGAGCTACGAGCAGTACTTC.

This clone appeared a few times. The chain recombines TRBV10-3 with TRBJ1-3; D remains unclear. Trimming pared 1 base from V and 0 bases from J, leaving 7 bases between. The CDR3 spans 15 residues. The V gene's germline CDR1 is ENHRY and CDR2 SYGVKD. The CDR3 loop reads CAISEFGSSGNTIYF. CDR3 nucleotides: TGTGCCATCAGTGAGTTTGGTAGCTCTGGAAACACCATATATTTT.

The chain uses TRBV9 and TRBJ2-4; D unresolved. The CDR3 length is 14 residues. V was trimmed by 0 bases and J by 1 base, leaving 5 bases between them. Germline V gene data show CDR1 as SGDLS and CDR2 as YYNGEE. The CDR3 reads CASSVGVAKNIQYF. In DNA form, the CDR3 reads TGTGCCAGCAGCGTAGGCGTGGCCAAAAACATTCAGTACTTC. Based on the CDR3 plus reference TRBV9 and TRBJ2-4, the full variable domain is DSGVTQTPKHLITATGQRVTLRCSPRSGDLSVYWYQQSLDQGLQFLIQYYNGEERAKGNILERFSAQQFPDLHSELNLSSLELGDSALYFCASSVGVAKNIQYFGAGTRLSVL.

The V gene is TRBV9, the J gene TRBJ1-6; 7 bases agree with TRBD1. Looked up from germline, CDR1 is SGDLS and CDR2 is YYNGEE. CDR3 length: 14 amino acids. After removal of 4 bases from V and 6 bases from J, the junction contained 4 bases not matched to a gene. The CDR3 region is CASSTDRSNSPLHF. In DNA, the CDR3 is TGTGCCAGCAGCACGGACAGGTCTAATTCACCCCTCCACTTT. The full variable domain, with the rest looked up from reference TRBV9 and TRBJ1-6, is DSGVTQTPKHLITATGQRVTLRCSPRSGDLSVYWYQQSLDQGLQFLIQYYNGEERAKGNILERFSAQQFPDLHSELNLSSLELGDSALYFCASSTDRSNSPLHFGNGTRLTVT.

This sequence joins TRBV7-7 and TRBJ2-5, with 7 bases fitting TRBD1. The CDR3 runs 14 residues. The V and J ends lost 2 bases and 5 bases, in that order; junction bases with no gene match: 5. From germline, CDR1 is SSHAT and CDR2 FNYEAQ (reference sequence). CDR3 residues: CASSLQGVRETQYF. CDR3 nucleotide sequence: TGTGCCAGCAGCTTACAGGGGGTCCGCGAGACCCAGTACTTC.

The genes are TRBV11-2 and TRBJ2-7; 10 bases are a match to TRBD1. The trim removed 1 base at V and 7 bases at J, leaving 4 bases unmatched. CDR3 length: 14 amino acids. From germline, CDR1 is SGHAT and CDR2 FQNNGV. This CDR3 is CASSLGQGASEQYF. CDR3 DNA: TGTGCCAGCAGCTTAGGACAGGGGGCGAGTGAGCAGTACTTC. Drawing the rest from reference TRBV11-2 and TRBJ2-7, the complete variable domain is EAGVAQSPRYKIIEKRQSVAFWCNPISGHATLYWYQQILGQGPKLLIQFQNNGVVDDSQLPKDRFSAERLKGVDSTLKIQPAKLEDSAVYLCASSLGQGASEQYFGPGTRLTVT.

This clone was counted only a few times. V gene TRBV15 combines with J gene TRBJ1-3; maybe TRBD1 (6 bases). Trimming removed 0 bases from V and 8 bases from J, with 11 bases in between. Germline loops: CDR1 LNHNV, CDR2 YYDKDF (reference sequence). The CDR3 covers 14 residues. This CDR3 is CATSRDTGSDTIYF. The CDR3 DNA follows: TGTGCCACCAGCAGAGATACAGGGAGTGACACCATATATTTT.

The J gene is TRBJ1-2, the V gene TRBV28, with TRBD1 matching 9 bases. The germline gives CDR1 MDHEN, CDR2 SYDVKM. Losses at the gene ends were 5 bases for V and 5 bases for J; bases not matched to a gene: 6. The CDR3 runs 14 residues. The DNA of the CDR3 is TGTGCCAGCAGTCTCCGGACAGGGGTGTATGGCTACACCTTC. This translates into CASSLRTGVYGYTF.

This chain connects TRBV4-2 to TRBJ2-1; a weak D match, TRBD1 (5 bases). The CDR3 runs 15 residues. Germline CDR1 LGHNA, CDR2 YNFKEQ. Trimming stripped 1 base from V and 0 bases from J, with 7 bases between. CDR3 amino acids: CASSQGQRSYNEQFF. As DNA, the CDR3 is TGTGCCAGCAGCCAAGGACAGCGCTCCTACAATGAGCAGTTCTTC.

This clone was observed a few times. The gene calls are TRBV9 and TRBJ2-2; 7 positions match TRBD1. Germline CDR1 is SGDLS and CDR2 is YYNGEE. V was pared by 0 bases and J by 9 bases, with 5 bases of the junction left unmatched. The CDR3 is made up of 14 amino acids. CDR3 nucleotide sequence: TGTGCCAGCAGCGTAGCCTACAGGGGCCGGGAGCTGTTTTTT. Translating it yields CASSVAYRGRELFF.

As concerns this clone: At one end, the junction sequence differs from germline, possibly due to a read error. As DNA, the CDR3 is TGTGCCAGCAGTTTCGGACAGCTAGGGGCCAACGGCCTGACTTTC. As protein: CASSFGQLGANGLTF. V is TRBV6-6 and J is TRBJ2-6; D may be TRBD1 (6 bases). CDR1 MNHNY and CDR2 SVGAGI come from the germline V gene (reference sequence). The CDR3 runs to 15 residues.

The genes are TRBV7-3 and TRBJ2-1; D is possibly TRBD2 (6 bases). The CDR3 is made up of 15 amino acids. The V gene's germline CDR1 is SGHTA and CDR2 FQGTGA. Trimming removed 0 bases at V and 4 bases at J, with 10 bases between. The CDR3 protein is CASSLTPGVYNEQFF. The CDR3 nucleotides read TGTGCCAGCAGCTTAACCCCGGGGGTGTACAATGAGCAGTTCTTC.

Regarding this clone: Its ends do not fully match the called genes, so a read error is possible. The rearrangement joins TRBV9 to TRBJ2-6, with D possibly TRBD1 on 7 matching bases. The CDR3 is 18 residues long. CDR1 and CDR2 from the germline V gene are SGDLS and YYNGEE. Written as DNA, the CDR3 is TGTGCCAGCAGCCCTCGGAGGGACAGCCACTCTGGGGCCAACGGCCTGACTTTC. As protein: CASSPRRDSHSGANGLTF.

The chain couples TRBV19 to TRBJ1-5; 7 bases match TRBD1. Germline CDR1 is LNHDA and CDR2 is SQIVND (reference sequence). The CDR3 contains 13 residues. V shed 6 bases, J shed 4 bases, and the junction held 3 bases outside the gene matches. The CDR3 loop reads CASRPGQNQPQHF. CDR3 sequence (DNA): TGTGCCAGTAGACCGGGACAGAATCAGCCCCAGCATTTT.

The chain carries TRBV7-3 and TRBJ2-2, with TRBD1 matching 8 bases. The CDR3 covers 15 residues. With V trimmed by 5 bases and J by 4 bases, 6 bases remained unmatched. Germline values: CDR1 SGHTA, CDR2 FQGTGA. CDR3: CASSRGQGSTGELFF. The DNA for the CDR3 is TGTGCCAGCAGCCGAGGACAGGGTAGCACCGGGGAGCTGTTTTTT.

The V and J genes are TRBV2 and TRBJ1-1, with 10 bases aligning to TRBD1. The CDR3 loop spans 16 amino acids. The germline V gene has CDR1 SNHLY and CDR2 FYNNEI. V trimming: 6 bases; J trimming: 0 bases; junction bases outside the gene matches: 7. CDR3 region: CASSQPGTGVNTEAFF. The CDR3 region has the DNA TGTGCCAGCAGCCAACCCGGGACAGGGGTGAACACTGAAGCTTTCTTT. Supplemented by reference TRBV2 and TRBJ1-1, the full variable domain reads EPEVTQTPSHQVTQMGQEVILRCVPISNHLYFYWYRQILGQKVEFLVSFYNNEISEKSEIFDDQFSVERPDGSNFTLKIRSTKLEDSAMYFCASSQPGTGVNTEAFFGQGTRLTVV.

This clone is a singleton in its sample. This sequence joins TRBV4-3 and TRBJ2-1, with TRBD2 matching 9 bases. This CDR3 contains 17 residues. The V segment lost 0 bases and the J segment 6 bases; nucleotides outside the gene matches: 9. The germline gives CDR1 LGHNA, CDR2 YSLEER. The CDR3 nucleotides are TGCGCCAGCAGCCAAGAATCTCCGGCGGGAGGGCTCAATGAGCAGTTCTTC. This gives the protein CASSQESPAGGLNEQFF.

The chain carries TRBV19 and TRBJ2-1; tentative D call: TRBD2 (6 bases). Trimming stripped 1 base from V and 6 bases from J, with 19 bases between. CDR1 is LNHDA, CDR2 SQIVND, per germline (reference sequence). There are 17 residues in the CDR3. CDR3 residues: CASSIVVWAGPGNEQFF. The CDR3 DNA reads TGTGCCAGTAGTATAGTAGTTTGGGCGGGACCGGGCAATGAGCAGTTCTTC. The entire variable domain, with the rest obtained from reference TRBV19 and TRBJ2-1, is as follows: DGGITQSPKYLFRKEGQNVTLSCEQNLNHDAMYWYRQDPGQGLRLIYYSQIVNDFQKGDIAEGYSVSREKKESFPLTVTSAQKNPTAFYLCASSIVVWAGPGNEQFFGPGTRLTVL.

This rearrangement joins TRBV9 to TRBJ1-3, with unresolved D. Trimming left V 0 bases short and J 0 bases short, with 10 bases between. CDR1 and CDR2 from the germline V gene are SGDLS and YYNGEE. This CDR3 has 16 amino acids. CDR3: CASSVAPESSGNTIYF. In DNA form, the CDR3 reads TGTGCCAGCAGCGTAGCTCCAGAAAGCTCTGGAAACACCATATATTTT.

This rearrangement joins TRBV7-2 to TRBJ2-3, with D hard to call. Trimming left V 3 bases short and J 0 bases short, with 7 bases between. Germline V gene sequence: CDR1 SGHTA, CDR2 FQGNSA. The CDR3 is 14 residues long. CDR3 amino acids: CASSLQSSTDTQYF. CDR3 bases: TGTGCCAGCAGCTTGCAGTCTAGCACAGATACGCAGTATTTT.

Turning to this clone: The junction and the germline gene differ at one end; a read error may be behind it. The chain combines TRBV7-9 with TRBJ1-5, with a tentative D call TRBD1 (5 bases). The CDR3 has 13 residues. Germline assignment: CDR1 SEHNR and CDR2 FQNEAQ (reference sequence). The CDR3 region has the DNA TGTTCCAGCAGCCCGGGGGGGATTCAGCCCCAGCATTTT. This translates into CSSSPGGIQPQHF.

This chain links TRBV4-1 with TRBJ1-4; D is unresolved. V was trimmed by 0 bases and J by 6 bases, leaving 17 bases between them. CDR3 length equals 17 residues. Germline V gene data show CDR1 as MGHRA and CDR2 as YSYEKL. As DNA, the CDR3 is TGCGCCAGCAGCCAAGATCATTTCCGTCCGAGGCATGAAAAACTGTTTTTT. This sequence encodes CASSQDHFRPRHEKLFF.